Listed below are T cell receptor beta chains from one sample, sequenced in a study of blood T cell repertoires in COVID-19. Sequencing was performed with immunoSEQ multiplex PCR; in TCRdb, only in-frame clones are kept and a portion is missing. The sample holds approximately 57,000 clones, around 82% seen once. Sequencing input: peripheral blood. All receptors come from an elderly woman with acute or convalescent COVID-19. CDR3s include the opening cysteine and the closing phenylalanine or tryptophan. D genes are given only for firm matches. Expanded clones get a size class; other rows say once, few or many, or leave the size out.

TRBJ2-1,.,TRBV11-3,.,TGTGCCAGCAGCTTAGGCCTGCAGGGTGGGTCCTACAATGAGCAGTTCTTC,CASSLGLQGGSYNEQFF
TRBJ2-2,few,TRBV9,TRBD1,TGTGCCAGCAGCGTGGCCGGGACAGGGGCCGGGGAGCTGTTTTTT,CASSVAGTGAGELFF
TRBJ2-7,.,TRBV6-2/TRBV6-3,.,TGTGCCAGCAGTTACTCTACAGGAAACTACGAGCAGTACTTC,CASSYSTGNYEQYF
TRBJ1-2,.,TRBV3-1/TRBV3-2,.,TGTGCCAGCAGCCCCCAGGGGCGGAGTGGCTACACCTTC,CASSPQGRSGYTF
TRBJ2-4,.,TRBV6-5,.,TGTGCCAGCAGTTACTCAAGTACAGAGATAAACATTCAGTACTTC,CASSYSSTEINIQYF
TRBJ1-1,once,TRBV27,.,TGTGCCAGCAGGTTAACAGGGCTGGGCACTGAAGCTTTCTTT,CASRLTGLGTEAFF
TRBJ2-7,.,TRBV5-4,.,TGTGCCAGCAGCATCGTGACTGACTCCTACGAGCAGTACTTC,CASSIVTDSYEQYF
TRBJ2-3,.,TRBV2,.,TGTGCCAGCAGTGAGTCGGGAATTACAGATACGCAGTATTTT,CASSESGITDTQYF
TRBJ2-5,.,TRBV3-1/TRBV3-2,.,TGTGCCAGCAGCCAAGGTCCGGGAGTCCAAGAGACCCAGTACTTC,CASSQGPGVQETQYF
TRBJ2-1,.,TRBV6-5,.,TGTGCCAGCAGTCCCGACAGCTACTCCTACAATGAGCAGTTCTTC,CASSPDSYSYNEQFF
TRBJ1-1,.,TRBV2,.,TGTGCCAGCGGGGAGGGTTTCTCCATGAACACTGAAGCTTTCTTT,CASGEGFSMNTEAFF
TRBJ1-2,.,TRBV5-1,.,TGCGCCAGCAGCGCGGACAGCAACAATGGCTACACCTTC,CASSADSNNGYTF
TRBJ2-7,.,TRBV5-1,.,TGCGCCAGCAGCCTTGGGACACAGAGCTCCTACGAGCAGTACTTC,CASSLGTQSSYEQYF
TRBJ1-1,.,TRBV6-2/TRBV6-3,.,TGTGCCAGCAGTAACCAAGGACTGAAAAACACTGAAGCTTTCTTT,CASSNQGLKNTEAFF
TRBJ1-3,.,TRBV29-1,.,TGCAGCGTTGGGGGGCTCGGAAACACCATATATTTT,CSVGGLGNTIYF
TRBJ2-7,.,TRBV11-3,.,TGTGCCAGCAGGGGGGGAGTGAGGTACGAGCAGTACTTC,CASRGGVRYEQYF
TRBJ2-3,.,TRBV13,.,TGTGCCAGCAGCTTAGACTTAAAAGATACGCAGTATTTT,CASSLDLKDTQYF
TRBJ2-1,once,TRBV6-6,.,TGTGCCAGCAGTCCTTCGGACTTCTACAATGAGCAGTTCTTC,CASSPSDFYNEQFF
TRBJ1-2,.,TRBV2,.,TGTGCCAGCAGCCGTCAGGGTTTCTCCTCCTATGGCTACACCTTC,CASSRQGFSSYGYTF
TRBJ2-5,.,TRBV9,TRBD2,TGTGCCAGCAGCGTAAGGGCGGGAGAGGAGACCCAGTACTTC,CASSVRAGEETQYF
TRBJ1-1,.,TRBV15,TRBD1,TGTGCCACCAGCAGAGCCGACAGGGAACTTAACACTGAAGCTTTCTTT,CATSRADRELNTEAFF
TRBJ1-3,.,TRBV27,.,TGTGCCAGCAGTTTCTATACCTCCTCTGGAAACACCATATATTTT,CASSFYTSSGNTIYF
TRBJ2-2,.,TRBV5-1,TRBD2,TGCGCCAGCAGCACCGGACTAGCGGGGGGGCCAGTCGGGGAGCTGTTTTTT,CASSTGLAGGPVGELFF
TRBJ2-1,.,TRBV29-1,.,TGCAGCGTTGTGGCGGGCAATGAGCAGTTCTTC,CSVVAGNEQFF
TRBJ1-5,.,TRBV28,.,TGTGCCAGCAGTCCCCCTATTGGGGGGGGGCGGCGGCCCCAGCATTTT,CASSPPIGGGRRPQHF
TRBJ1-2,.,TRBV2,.,TGTGCCAGCAGTGAGCGGGCAGCCTCCTTCTATGGCTACACCTTC,CASSERAASFYGYTF
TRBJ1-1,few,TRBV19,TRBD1,TGTGCCAGTACCGTCCACAGGGGGCGCGGAGGGCACACTGAAGCTTTCTTT,CASTVHRGRGGHTEAFF
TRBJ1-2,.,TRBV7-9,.,TGTGCCAGCAGCTCCGGGACTAACTATGGCTACACCTTC,CASSSGTNYGYTF
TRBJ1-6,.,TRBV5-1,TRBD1,TGCGCCAGCAGCCTGGATGGACAGGGGAATTCACCCCTCCACTTT,CASSLDGQGNSPLHF
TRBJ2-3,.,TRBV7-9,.,TGTGCCAGCAGCCTTACCTCCGCTAATACGCAGTATTTT,CASSLTSANTQYF
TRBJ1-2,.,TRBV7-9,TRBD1,TGTGCCAGCAGCTTTCCGGACAGGGTTTACTATGGCTACACCTTC,CASSFPDRVYYGYTF
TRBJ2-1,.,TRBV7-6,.,TGTGCCAGCATCGACCCTGGACAGAAAAATGAGCAGTTCTTC,CASIDPGQKNEQFF
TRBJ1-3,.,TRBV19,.,TGTGCCAGTTGGGACACAGGCCTTAGCTCTGGAAACACCATATATTTT,CASWDTGLSSGNTIYF
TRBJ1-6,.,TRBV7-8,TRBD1,TGTGCCAGCAGCTTAGGACAGGGGGGGAGTAATTCACCCCTCCACTTT,CASSLGQGGSNSPLHF
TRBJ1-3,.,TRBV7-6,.,TGTGCCAGCAGCTTAGCTGACGGGGGAGCATCTGGAAACACCATATATTTT,CASSLADGGASGNTIYF
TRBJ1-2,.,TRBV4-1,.,TGCGCCAGCAGCCGATCAGGCTTTAACTATGGCTACACCTTC,CASSRSGFNYGYTF
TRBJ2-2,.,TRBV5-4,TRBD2,TGTGCCAGCAGCTTTGGACTAGCGGGGCCGCGCGGTACCGGGGAGCTGTTTTTT,CASSFGLAGPRGTGELFF
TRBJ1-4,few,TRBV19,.,TGTGCCAGTAAAAAAACTTCAACTAATGAAAAACTGTTTTTT,CASKKTSTNEKLFF
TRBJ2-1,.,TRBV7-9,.,TGTGCCAGCAGCTTAGGTTCGGGCAGGAGGGGATCGGATGAGCAGTTCTTC,CASSLGSGRRGSDEQFF
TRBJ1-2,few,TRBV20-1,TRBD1,TGCAGCACAGGGGGCAATGGCTACACCTTC,CSTGGNGYTF
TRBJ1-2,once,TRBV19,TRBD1,TGTGCCACCGTGACAGGGGGCTATGGCTACACCTTC,CATVTGGYGYTF
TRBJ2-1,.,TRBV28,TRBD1,TGTGCCAGCAGTTTGCAGGGGGACTCCTACAATGAGCAGTTCTTC,CASSLQGDSYNEQFF
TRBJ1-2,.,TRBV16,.,TGTGCCAGCAGCCAGTCGGGGTTGTCATATGGCTACACCTTC,CASSQSGLSYGYTF
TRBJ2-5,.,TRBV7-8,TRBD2,TGTGCCAGCAGCGCAGAACTAGCGGGAGCAAAGGAGACCCAGTACTTC,CASSAELAGAKETQYF
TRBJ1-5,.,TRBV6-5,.,TGTGCCAGCAGAGTAGACTTGGCCGCGCCCCAGCATTTT,CASRVDLAAPQHF
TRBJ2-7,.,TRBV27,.,TGTGCCAGCGGGGCGTACGAGCAGTACTTC,CASGAYEQYF
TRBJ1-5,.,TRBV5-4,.,TGTGCCAGCAGCCTCAGGCCCGGTGGAGGTCAGCCCCAGCATTTT,CASSLRPGGGQPQHF
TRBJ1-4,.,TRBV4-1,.,TGCGCCAGCAGCCAAGAGCGGAAACTGTTTTTT,CASSQERKLFF